This is a list of T cell receptor beta chains from one sample in a study of T cells in Graves' hyperthyroidism and ophthalmopathy. TCRdb called the multiplex PCR reads again in MiXCR, with one record for every CDR3 protein. Seen here are 250,000 to 350,000 distinct CDR3 sequences, 16% observed once, and the top ten hold approximately 35%. Sequencing used blood. The source of these receptors is a man aged 25 to 45 with Graves' hyperthyroidism. The CDR3 runs from the conserved cysteine through the conserved F or W. A D gene is named only where the DNA matches it firmly. Rows may omit the clone size; those that give it use once, few, many or a size class.

>NA|many|TRBJ2-1|13|TRBV11-3
CASSFYGYNEQFF
TGTGCCAGCAGCTTTTACGGGTACAATGAGCAGTTCTTC
>NA|few|TRBJ2-5|11|TRBV30
CAWSLQSVQYF
TGTGCCTGGAGTCTTCAGTCTGTACAGTACTTC
>TRBD2|many|TRBJ2-3|16|TRBV5-1
CASRTGAGWRTDTQYF
TGCGCCAGCAGGACGGGAGCGGGGTGGCGCACAGATACGCAGTATTTT
>NA|many|TRBJ2-2|14|TRBV30
CAWSEGGVTGELFF
TGTGCCTGGAGTGAAGGTGGGGTAACCGGGGAGCTGTTTTTT
>NA|many|TRBJ2-1|12|TRBV3-1
CASSQIWNEQFF
TGTGCCAGCAGCCAAATTTGGAATGAGCAGTTCTTC
>TRBD1|many|TRBJ2-3|15|TRBV11-2
CASSSTGVGTDTQYF
TGTGCCAGCAGCTCCACAGGGGTAGGCACAGATACGCAGTATTTT
>NA|many|TRBJ2-1|17|TRBV5-1
CASSLAVDWASYNEQFF
TGCGCCAGCAGCTTGGCCGTGGACTGGGCATCCTACAATGAGCAGTTCTTC
>TRBD1|many|TRBJ2-5|16|TRBV7-8
CASSFYRDRAGETQYF
TGTGCCAGCAGCTTTTACCGGGACAGGGCGGGCGAGACCCAGTACTTC
>TRBD1|NA|TRBJ1-2|15|TRBV27
CASSSLQGDRGYYTF
TGTGCCAGCAGTTCCTTACAGGGGGACAGGGGGTATTACACCTTC
>NA|NA|TRBJ1-5|13|TRBV20-1
CSAVDPGNQPQHF
TGCAGTGCTGTAGACCCAGGGAATCAGCCCCAGCATTTT
>NA|many|TRBJ2-1|17|TRBV3-1
CASSPGGGLQGYNEQFF
TGTGCCAGCAGCCCGGGGGGCGGACTCCAAGGTTACAATGAGCAGTTCTTC
>NA|NA|TRBJ1-2|12|TRBV28
CASRTPPYGYTF
TGTGCCAGCCGGACCCCTCCCTATGGCTACACCTTC
>NA|many|TRBJ2-5|12|TRBV12-3/TRBV12-4
CASRGYQETQYF
TGTGCCAGCAGGGGGTACCAAGAGACCCAGTACTTC
>NA|few|TRBJ2-1|14|TRBV6-1
CASSRLRGNNEQFF
TGTGCCAGCAGTCGCCTTAGAGGAAACAATGAGCAGTTCTTC
>NA|NA|TRBJ2-2|15|TRBV20-1
CSASRPGDWTGELFF
TGCAGTGCTAGTCGGCCCGGGGATTGGACTGGGGAGCTGTTTTTT
>NA|NA|TRBJ1-2|15|TRBV6-1
CASSERGGDVYGYTF
TGTGCCAGCAGTGAACGGGGAGGGGATGTCTATGGCTACACCTTC
>TRBD2|many|TRBJ2-1|13|TRBV12-3/TRBV12-4
CASSPTRWGGQFF
TGTGCCAGCAGTCCGACTAGGTGGGGGGGGCAGTTCTTC
>TRBD1|few|TRBJ1-1|13|TRBV4-1
CASGEQGMTEAFF
TGCGCCAGCGGAGAACAGGGGATGACTGAAGCTTTCTTT
>TRBD2|many|TRBJ2-3|17|TRBV20-1
CSARSGLAGASTDTQYF
TGCAGTGCTAGATCCGGACTAGCGGGTGCCAGCACAGATACGCAGTATTTT
>NA|many|TRBJ1-6|16|TRBV28
CASSFPTAADNSPLHF
TGTGCCAGCAGTTTCCCCACCGCGGCGGATAATTCACCCCTCCACTTT
>TRBD2|many|TRBJ2-7|14|TRBV5-8
CASSRNVAGGEQYF
TGTGCCAGCAGCCGTAACGTAGCGGGAGGCGAGCAGTACTTC
>NA|many|TRBJ2-1|12|TRBV3-1
CASSQEWGEQFF
TGTGCCAGCAGCCAAGAGTGGGGGGAGCAGTTCTTC
>NA|NA|TRBJ1-2|11|TRBV28
CASLDSYGYTF
TGTGCCAGCCTGGACAGCTATGGCTACACCTTC
>NA|NA|TRBJ2-1|13|TRBV9
CASSPPSVNEQFF
TGTGCCAGCAGCCCACCTAGCGTCAATGAGCAGTTCTTC
>NA|many|TRBJ2-2|17|TRBV12-5
CASGTPGLSSSTGELFF
TGTGCTAGTGGTACCCCGGGACTCAGCTCGTCCACCGGGGAGCTGTTTTTT
>NA|few|TRBJ2-1|12|TRBV18
CASSPGPPEQFF
TGTGCCAGCTCGCCCGGGCCCCCCGAGCAGTTCTTC
>TRBD2|many|TRBJ2-2|16|TRBV12-3/TRBV12-4
CASSPTSGSNTGELFF
TGTGCCAGCAGTCCAACTAGCGGGAGTAACACCGGGGAGCTGTTTTTT
>NA|NA|TRBJ2-5|14|TRBV11-2
CASSLSSSSKTQYF
TGTGCCAGCAGCTTATCCTCTAGCTCAAAGACCCAGTACTTC
>TRBD2|NA|TRBJ2-7|15|TRBV19
CASRRTSGNSYEQYF
TGTGCCAGTAGAAGGACTAGCGGGAACTCCTACGAGCAGTACTTC
>TRBD1|NA|TRBJ2-1|14|TRBV6-5
CASSYGTGVNEQFF
TGTGCCAGCAGTTACGGGACAGGGGTCAATGAGCAGTTCTTC
>TRBD1|few|TRBJ2-7|13|TRBV6-1
CASRTGGTYEQYF
TGTGCCAGCAGAACAGGGGGCACTTACGAGCAGTACTTC
>NA|few|TRBJ1-5|13|TRBV11-2
CASSPRPGGPQHF
TGTGCCAGCAGCCCCCGGCCGGGAGGGCCCCAGCATTTT
>NA|NA|TRBJ2-6|16|TRBV14
CASSPGQLVWANVLTF
TGTGCCAGCAGCCCGGGGCAGTTGGTCTGGGCCAACGTCCTGACTTTC
>NA|many|TRBJ2-2|14|TRBV12-3/TRBV12-4
CASTGQTLSGELFF
TGTGCCAGCACAGGACAAACCTTATCCGGGGAGCTGTTTTTT
>TRBD2|many|TRBJ2-5|13|TRBV12-3/TRBV12-4
CASTISGRETQYF
TGTGCCAGCACCATTAGCGGGAGAGAGACCCAGTACTTC
>TRBD2|many|TRBJ2-7|15|TRBV27
CASSTQREALGEQYF
TGTGCCAGCAGTACCCAGCGGGAGGCTCTGGGGGAGCAGTACTTC
>TRBD2|many|TRBJ2-1|16|TRBV12-3/TRBV12-4
CASSSGGRGAYNEQFF
TGTGCCAGCAGTTCCGGGGGGCGGGGGGCCTACAATGAGCAGTTCTTC
>TRBD1|NA|TRBJ2-5|16|TRBV6-1
CASSKRQGPWEETQYF
TGTGCCAGCAGTAAACGACAGGGGCCGTGGGAAGAGACCCAGTACTTC
>NA|many|TRBJ1-2|12|TRBV20-1
CSASSGYIGYTF
TGCAGTGCTAGTTCGGGCTACATAGGCTACACCTTC
>TRBD2|few|TRBJ2-3|16|TRBV15
CATSRLAGGWTDTQYF
TGTGCCACCAGCAGACTAGCGGGAGGCTGGACAGATACGCAGTATTTT
>NA|NA|TRBJ2-7|13|TRBV4-2
CASSVDHGKEQYF
TGTGCCAGCAGCGTGGACCACGGAAAGGAGCAGTACTTC
>NA|few|TRBJ2-1|14|TRBV19
CATGDGSSYNEQFF
TGTGCCACAGGGGACGGGAGCTCCTACAATGAGCAGTTCTTC
>NA|few|TRBJ2-7|14|TRBV5-8
CASTTPGLGSEQYF
TGTGCCAGCACGACCCCGGGACTGGGGAGCGAGCAGTACTTC
>TRBD1|few|TRBJ1-5|14|TRBV15
CATSIPRGSQPQHF
TGTGCCACCAGCATACCCAGGGGGTCGCAGCCCCAGCATTTT
>NA|many|TRBJ2-2|14|TRBV7-8
CASSLARGSGELFF
TGTGCCAGCAGCTTAGCGCGCGGTTCCGGGGAGCTGTTTTTT
>NA|many|TRBJ2-1|12|TRBV3-1
CASSPYPNEQFF
TGTGCCAGCAGTCCCTACCCTAATGAGCAGTTCTTC
>NA|many|TRBJ2-7|15|TRBV6-1
CASSVGKASSYEQYF
TGTGCCAGCAGTGTTGGCAAGGCCAGCTCCTACGAGCAGTACTTC
>TRBD1|few|TRBJ2-3|14|TRBV7-3
CASRSGGATDTQYF
TGTGCCAGCAGGTCAGGGGGCGCCACAGATACGCAGTATTTT
>TRBD2|NA|TRBJ2-5|12|TRBV6-2/TRBV6-3
CASSPGLATQYF
TGTGCCAGCAGCCCGGGACTAGCGACCCAGTACTTC
>NA|NA|TRBJ2-2|14|TRBV3-1
CASSQRGYDGELFF
TGTGCCAGCAGCCAGAGGGGGTACGACGGGGAGCTGTTTTTT
>NA|few|TRBJ1-4|15|TRBV25-1
CASSEDAGRIEKLFF
TGTGCCAGCAGCGAGGATGCTGGGCGGATCGAAAAACTGTTTTTT
>NA|few|TRBJ2-7|13|TRBV12-3/TRBV12-4
CASRKSGGYEQYF
TGTGCCAGCAGAAAATCCGGAGGGTACGAGCAGTACTTC
>TRBD2|NA|TRBJ2-1|18|TRBV5-1
CASSPGTSAGSSYNEQFF
TGCGCCAGCAGCCCGGGGACTAGCGCCGGAAGCTCCTACAATGAGCAGTTCTTC
>NA|many|TRBJ2-3|12|TRBV28
CASSLRLDTQYF
TGTGCCAGCAGTCTCCGGTTGGATACGCAGTATTTT
>NA|few|TRBJ2-3|16|TRBV3-1
CASSRSGRGGTDTQYF
TGTGCCAGCAGCCGGAGCGGGCGGGGAGGCACAGATACGCAGTATTTT
>TRBD1|many|TRBJ2-1|14|TRBV2
CASSVWGQYNEQFF
TGTGCCAGCAGTGTCTGGGGACAGTACAATGAGCAGTTCTTC
>TRBD1|many|TRBJ2-3|17|TRBV24-1
CATSEHPGQGHTDTQYF
TGTGCCACCAGTGAGCATCCGGGACAGGGACACACAGATACGCAGTATTTT
>NA|NA|TRBJ1-5|13|TRBV3-1
CASSHAKKGPQHF
TGTGCCAGCAGCCACGCGAAGAAAGGACCCCAGCATTTT